These 6 T cell receptor beta chains came from one sample sequenced in a study of blood T cell repertoires in COVID-19. The method was immunoSEQ multiplex PCR; TCRdb's version includes in-frame clones alone and lacks a portion of them. The profile shows 230,000 or so clones, more than 85% of them singletons. The sample comprised peripheral blood. The receptors were gathered from a man in his forties with active or convalescent COVID-19.

The chain carries TRBV28 and TRBJ1-1; D is undetermined. This CDR3 has 15 residues. CDR1 and CDR2 (germline): MDHEN, SYDVKM. V lost 6 bases to trimming and J lost 10 bases, with 24 bases between them. The CDR3 is CASSGASAPLFSAFF. The CDR3 DNA reads TGTGCCAGCAGCGGAGCCAGCGCCCCGCTATTTTCAGCTTTCTTT. Drawing the rest from reference TRBV28 and TRBJ1-1, the complete variable domain is DVKVTQSSRYLVKRTGEKVFLECVQDMDHENMFWYRQDPGLGLRLIYFSYDVKMKEKGDIPEGYSVSREKKERFSLILESASTNQTSMYLCASSGASAPLFSAFFGQGTRLTVV.

The J gene is TRBJ2-1, the V gene TRBV27, with TRBD1 matching over 8 bases. The CDR3 loop spans 14 amino acids. Looked up from germline, CDR1 is MNHEY and CDR2 is SMNVEV (reference sequence). The V gene end was trimmed by 8 bases and the J gene end by 3 bases; junction bases not matched to a gene: 6. The CDR3 nucleotides read TGTGCCAGCTGTTCGGGACAGGACTACAATGAGCAGTTCTTC. It codes for CASCSGQDYNEQFF.

The gene calls are TRBV3-1 (or the pseudogene TRBV3-2) and TRBJ2-1, with 9 bases fitting TRBD1. V shed 3 bases, J shed 4 bases, and the junction held 7 bases outside the gene matches. CDR1 is LGHDT, CDR2 YNNKEL, per germline (reference sequence). This CDR3 has 16 residues. The chain's CDR3 is CASSHLTGTGYNEQFF. Here the CDR3 DNA reads TGTGCCAGCAGCCATTTGACCGGGACAGGGTACAATGAGCAGTTCTTC.

This chain links TRBV6-1 with TRBJ1-2, with 8 bases fitting TRBD1. This CDR3 is 16 amino acids long. Per germline, CDR1 MNHNS and CDR2 SASEGT. V lost 2 bases to trimming and J lost 4 bases; unmatched junction nucleotides: 9. CDR3 region: CASSEQAGGASYGYTF. The CDR3, as DNA: TGTGCCAGCAGTGAACAGGCAGGGGGCGCTAGCTATGGCTACACCTTC.

This chain connects TRBV6-5 to TRBJ1-2; 7 nucleotides line up with TRBD1. Per germline, CDR1 MNHEY and CDR2 SVGAGI. The CDR3 has 13 amino acids. V was clipped by 6 bases and J by 5 bases; unmatched bases: 6. CDR3 nucleotide sequence: TGTGCCAGCAGCCGGGACAGAAGATATGGCTACACCTTC. This sequence encodes CASSRDRRYGYTF.

The rearrangement joins TRBV3-1 (or the pseudogene TRBV3-2) to TRBJ1-3; D remains unclear. V shed 4 bases and J shed 3 bases, with 7 bases lying between them. Per germline, CDR1 LGHDT and CDR2 YNNKEL (reference sequence). The CDR3 extends over 13 amino acids. The CDR3 protein is CASSRQIGNTIYF. The DNA of the CDR3 is TGTGCCAGCAGCCGGCAAATTGGAAACACCATATATTTT.